Sequencing of this T cell receptor (beta chain) was carried out in a study of T cell responses to AZD1222 COVID-19 vaccine. Assay: immunoSEQ multiplex PCR; the TCRdb copy retains only in-frame clones and omits some. The repertoire includes 95,000 to 110,000 clones, around 91% of them detected once, and about 48% sits in the top ten. For this clone: Its target is unknown.

Study-level points and caveats: The study reported that nearly half of spike-specific TCRs target unmutated variant regions. The peak T cell response came first, and repertoires were sampled only after it. Donors were mostly white British, more females; clonal diversity possibly underestimated.

This CDR3 has 11 amino acids. With 7 bases removed from V and 4 bases from J, the gap between germline ends came to 8 bases. Germline loops: CDR1 DFQATT, CDR2 SNEGSKA (reference sequence). The source was peripheral blood, collected on day 0 of AZD1222 vaccination. This clonotype was sampled from an adult in good health. The chain has TRBV20-1 and TRBJ2-1; D is ambiguous. The CDR3 DNA sequence: TGCAGTGGCTCTGAATACAATGAGCAGTTCTTC. It yields the protein CSGSEYNEQFF.